Listed below are T cell receptor beta chains from one sample, sequenced in a study of cytomegalovirus exposure and HLA in healthy donors. Profiling relied on immunoSEQ multiplex PCR, and the TCRdb table lists in-frame clones only, not all of them. The table includes about 180,000 clones, just over 75% detected once. The sample taken for sequencing was PBMCs. Source of these receptors: a woman aged 60-70 years in good health and CMV-seropositive. Both conserved end residues are part of each CDR3. A D gene is named only where the DNA matches it firmly. Size is omitted from some rows. Given values are once, few, many or a class for expanded clones.

J gene	D gene	V gene	clone size	CDR3 length	CDR3 protein	CDR3 DNA
TRBJ2-5	TRBD2	TRBV7-6	.	16	CASSPGLAGDQGTQYF	TGTGCCAGCAGCCCGGGACTAGCGGGGGACCAAGGGACCCAGTACTTC
TRBJ2-7	.	TRBV6-5	.	13	CASSYGRGSEQYF	TGTGCCAGCAGTTACGGAAGGGGTTCCGAGCAGTACTTC
TRBJ1-4	TRBD1	TRBV27	.	14	CASSLTGAGEKLFF	TGTGCCAGCAGTCTGACAGGGGCAGGGGAAAAACTGTTTTTT
TRBJ2-5	.	TRBV28	.	13	CASSSPGGETQYF	TGTGCCAGCAGTTCCCCCGGGGGTGAGACCCAGTACTTC
TRBJ1-1	TRBD1	TRBV6-6	.	15	CASSAWDRGNTEAFF	TGTGCCAGCAGTGCCTGGGACAGGGGAAACACTGAAGCTTTCTTT
TRBJ2-2	TRBD1	TRBV7-9	few	16	CASSSPGQGAGGELFF	TGTGCCAGCAGCTCCCCGGGACAGGGGGCTGGCGGGGAGCTGTTTTTT
TRBJ2-7	TRBD2	TRBV9	.	14	CASSVVGTSYEQYF	TGTGCCAGCAGCGTAGTAGGGACTAGCTACGAGCAGTACTTC
TRBJ1-3	.	TRBV18	.	16	CASSPAGAASGNTIYF	TGTGCCAGCTCACCAGCCGGTGCTGCTTCTGGAAACACCATATATTTT
TRBJ1-3	.	TRBV28	.	13	CASSNLRGYTIYF	TGTGCCAGCAGTAACCTAAGGGGTTACACCATATATTTT
TRBJ1-5	.	TRBV7-3	.	13	CASSLRGNQPQHF	TGTGCCAGCAGCTTAAGAGGGAATCAGCCCCAGCATTTT
TRBJ2-1	.	TRBV27	.	10	CATQAGEQFF	TGTGCCACCCAAGCTGGTGAGCAGTTCTTC
TRBJ2-3	.	TRBV7-9	.	15	CASSSPRGRLDTQYF	TGTGCCAGCAGCTCCCCCCGGGGGAGGTTAGATACGCAGTATTTT
TRBJ2-7	TRBD2	TRBV7-2	.	15	CASRSFSGGSYEQYF	TGTGCCAGCAGATCCTTTAGCGGGGGCTCCTACGAGCAGTACTTC
TRBJ2-1	.	TRBV7-9	.	15	CASSRRDFGDNEQFF	TGTGCCAGCAGCCGCCGGGACTTCGGCGACAATGAGCAGTTCTTC